This T cell receptor (beta chain) was documented in a study of post-analysis software for immune sequencing data. Libraries were made from TCR beta cDNA, and they carried unique molecular identifiers. TCRdb processed the PCR reads anew with MiXCR; each CDR3 protein has one entry. Here the sample spans about 560,000 distinct CDR3 sequences, roughly 40% being singletons. A few counts support this clonotype. The antigen remains undetermined. Study-level results: Patients showed TRBV5-6, TRBV5-1 and TRBV20-1 among 4 or 5 TRBV segments more frequent than in controls.

V trimming: 3 bases; J trimming: 0 bases; junction bases outside the gene matches: 2. CDR3 length: 14 amino acids. CDR1 DFQATT and CDR2 SNEGSKA come from the germline V gene (reference sequence). V and J are TRBV20-1 and TRBJ2-7; TRBD2 matches at 10 bases. The sequenced material came from blood. This TCR was recovered from a girl between 5 and 17 years old with multiple sclerosis. The CDR3 loop reads CSARASGSSYEQYF. The CDR3 coding sequence is TGCAGTGCTAGGGCTAGCGGGAGCTCCTACGAGCAGTACTTC.